This is a list of T cell receptor beta chains from one sample in a study of regulatory T cells in long-lasting Graves disease. One entry per CDR3 protein, called by TCRdb with MiXCR from the multiplex PCR reads. The data contain some 500,000 distinct CDR3 sequences, 16% of them seen just once; the ten biggest clones take up about 25%. This sample was also put to use in a study of T cells in Graves' hyperthyroidism and ophthalmopathy.

The material was peripheral blood mononuclear cells (PBMCs), obtained at new diagnosis, from a patient treated with antithyroid drugs. These receptors were collected from a middle-aged woman with Graves disease. Each CDR3 is given with its conserved first and last residue. A D gene is named only where the DNA matches it firmly. Clone size is not always given. Where it is, it says once, few, many or a class for expanded clones.

CDR3nt	CDR3aa	d_gene	abundance	v_gene	j_gene
TGCGCCAGCAGCTTGGAGGCGGGTACTAATGAAAAACTGCTTTTT	CASSLEAGTNEKLLF	.	few	TRBV5-1	TRBJ1-4
TGTGCCAGCAGCCCTAGGGGGGGGAGGGATTTGTTCGGGGAGCTGTTTTTT	CASSPRGGRDLFGELFF	.	.	TRBV7-8	TRBJ2-2
TGTGCCAGCAGCTTACAACAGGGGGGATACGAGCAGTACTTC	CASSLQQGGYEQYF	TRBD1	many	TRBV7-2	TRBJ2-7
TGTGCCAGCAGTGGGGAGGGTCCGGCGGGCTACACCTTC	CASSGEGPAGYTF	.	many	TRBV2	TRBJ1-2
TGCGCCAGCAGCATAGCCCAAGAGACCCAGTACTTC	CASSIAQETQYF	.	many	TRBV5-1	TRBJ2-5
TGTGCCAGCAGCCTCCTCGACCCCGGGGGTTCACCCCTCCACTTT	CASSLLDPGGSPLHF	.	.	TRBV27	TRBJ1-6
TGCGCCAGCAGCAAGCAGACAGACACCGGGGAGCTGTTTTTT	CASSKQTDTGELFF	.	.	TRBV5-1	TRBJ2-2
TGTGCCAGCAGCCGAAGATCCTCTGGAAACACCATATATTTT	CASSRRSSGNTIYF	.	many	TRBV5-6	TRBJ1-3
TGTGCCAGCAGTCGGGGGTATACTAGCGGGGGGGCCGCAGATACGCAGTATTTT	CASSRGYTSGGAADTQYF	TRBD2	few	TRBV6-1	TRBJ2-3
TGTGCCAGCAGCCCTTCCGGGGCAGAGACCCAGTACTTC	CASSPSGAETQYF	.	few	TRBV7-9	TRBJ2-5
TGTGCCAGCAGCCATATAGGGACAGATGGCTACACCTTC	CASSHIGTDGYTF	TRBD1	many	TRBV3-1	TRBJ1-2
TGTGCCAGTAGCAAGCTGGGGGCAGGGCCCTACGAGCAGTACTTC	CASSKLGAGPYEQYF	.	.	TRBV19	TRBJ2-7
TGTGCCAGCTCACCAGCAAACTTTGCAGATACGCAGTATTTT	CASSPANFADTQYF	.	many	TRBV18	TRBJ2-3
TGTGCCAGCTCCCGACAAAGGGTGGATTCACCCCTCCACTTT	CASSRQRVDSPLHF	.	.	TRBV18	TRBJ1-6
TGTGCCACCAGCAGAGGAGACGGGAAAAGCTACGAGCAGTACTTC	CATSRGDGKSYEQYF	.	.	TRBV15	TRBJ2-7
TGTGCCAGCAGTTCCACAGGGAACGGGGAGCTGTTTTTT	CASSSTGNGELFF	.	.	TRBV11-2	TRBJ2-2
TGTGCCAGCAGCCAAGGGACACCCAGCGCGCAGTACTTC	CASSQGTPSAQYF	.	many	TRBV3-1	TRBJ2-7
TGTGCCAGCATGGCCTCCCTCGGAAACACCATATATTTT	CASMASLGNTIYF	.	many	TRBV2	TRBJ1-3
TGTGCCAGCAGCTCCCCGGTCGGCAAACTGTTTTTT	CASSSPVGKLFF	.	few	TRBV27	TRBJ1-4
TGTGCCAGCAGCGTGGGGCCGGGAGGACCTGAAGCTTTCTTT	CASSVGPGGPEAFF	.	few	TRBV9	TRBJ1-1
TGTGCCAGCTCAAACGCCCACAGGGGTCTGGGAGGCTACACCTTC	CASSNAHRGLGGYTF	TRBD1	many	TRBV12-3/TRBV12-4	TRBJ1-2
TGTGCCAGCAGTTTGGATCAAGGGGGCGCTAGTAATGAGCAGTTCTTC	CASSLDQGGASNEQFF	TRBD1	many	TRBV28	TRBJ2-1
TGTGCCAGCAGCTTGGGGACAGATTTTTCCTACGAGCAGTACTTC	CASSLGTDFSYEQYF	.	.	TRBV5-4	TRBJ2-7
TGTGCCAGCAGTTTTTCCGAGGGGGCTTCCACTGAAGCTTTCTTT	CASSFSEGASTEAFF	TRBD1	.	TRBV7-2	TRBJ1-1
TGCAGCGTTGGGGCGTACAATGAGCAGTTCTTC	CSVGAYNEQFF	.	many	TRBV29-1	TRBJ2-1
TGCGCCAGCAGCTCGCCTGGGAGAGGGGGGAACACTGAAGCTTTCTTT	CASSSPGRGGNTEAFF	.	many	TRBV5-1	TRBJ1-1
TGTGCCAGCACTCGACGGGCAGGGCTGAACACCGGGGAGCTGTTTTTT	CASTRRAGLNTGELFF	.	many	TRBV3-1	TRBJ2-2
TGTGCCAGCAGCTTGATAGGCGGGGATGAAAAACTGTTTTTT	CASSLIGGDEKLFF	.	.	TRBV13	TRBJ1-4
TGTGCCAGCAGCCAGACTGACGAGCAGTACTTC	CASSQTDEQYF	.	many	TRBV3-1	TRBJ2-7
TGCGCCAGCAGCTTTACAGGGGCGGGCAATCAGCCCCAGCATTTT	CASSFTGAGNQPQHF	TRBD1	.	TRBV5-1	TRBJ1-5
TGTGCCAGCAGCGAAGGCACTAGCGGGATCACAGATACGCAGTATTTT	CASSEGTSGITDTQYF	TRBD2	many	TRBV3-1	TRBJ2-3
TGCAGTGCTAGAGATCGTTCAGGAGTCACTGAAGCTTTCTTT	CSARDRSGVTEAFF	.	.	TRBV20-1	TRBJ1-1
TGTGCCAGCAGCTTACAGGGGGGCACTAATGAAAAACTGTTTTTT	CASSLQGGTNEKLFF	TRBD1	few	TRBV5-6	TRBJ1-4
TGTGCCAGCAGCAACGGTGGACAGGGTATTTGGGAGACCCAGTACTTC	CASSNGGQGIWETQYF	TRBD1	.	TRBV5-4	TRBJ2-5
TGTGCCAGCAGTGTCTCGGGGGCAAATACGCAGTATTTT	CASSVSGANTQYF	.	few	TRBV25-1	TRBJ2-3
TGTGCCAGCAGCCAAGACCTAGCGGGGGGGTATGGCACAGATACGCAGTATTTT	CASSQDLAGGYGTDTQYF	TRBD2	.	TRBV3-1	TRBJ2-3
TGCAGTGCTAGAGGGCCAGCAATGAACACTGAAGCTTTCTTT	CSARGPAMNTEAFF	.	many	TRBV20-1	TRBJ1-1
TGTGCCAGCAGCTTGACAGCTTTCTATGGCTACACCTTC	CASSLTAFYGYTF	.	many	TRBV7-2	TRBJ1-2
TGTGCCAGCAGTTACCCGGACACTGAAGCTTTCTTT	CASSYPDTEAFF	.	few	TRBV6-5	TRBJ1-1
TGTGCCAGCACTTCGCGTCCGAGCGAAGAGACCCAGTACTTC	CASTSRPSEETQYF	.	.	TRBV12-3/TRBV12-4	TRBJ2-5
TGTGCCAGTAGTACAACTGGACAGGGTAGCAATCAGCCCCAGCATTTT	CASSTTGQGSNQPQHF	TRBD1	many	TRBV19	TRBJ1-5
TGTGCCAGCAGACCGTATTCCGGGACTATGGAGACCCAGTACTTC	CASRPYSGTMETQYF	TRBD2	.	TRBV5-4	TRBJ2-5
TGTGCCAGCAGCCAAGCAACGACAGGGTACGAGCAGTACTTC	CASSQATTGYEQYF	TRBD1	many	TRBV3-1	TRBJ2-7
TGCGCCAGCAGCTTCGGCCGGGGGAGCGGTGAAGCTTTCTTT	CASSFGRGSGEAFF	.	.	TRBV5-1	TRBJ1-1
TGTGCCAGTAGGGACCTCAGGGATTTCCAAGAGACCCAGTACTTC	CASRDLRDFQETQYF	.	few	TRBV19	TRBJ2-5
TGTGCCTGGAGGGGCGGGGTGAGCACCGGGGAGCTGTTTTTT	CAWRGGVSTGELFF	.	.	TRBV30	TRBJ2-2
TGTGCCAGCAGTTTGGACGGGGCTGGACAGCCCCAGCATTTT	CASSLDGAGQPQHF	.	many	TRBV7-9	TRBJ1-5
TGTGCCAGCAGTAGCCATATCCCTCTACGGGGTCAGCAGAACACTGAAGCTTTCTTT	CASSSHIPLRGQQNTEAFF	.	many	TRBV7-8	TRBJ1-1
TGTGCCAGCAGCTTCGCGTGGGGATACTTCAATGAGCAGTTCTTC	CASSFAWGYFNEQFF	.	many	TRBV7-2	TRBJ2-1
TGTGCCAGCAGTTCCCCCGGGACAGGGACGCCCTACGAGCAGTACTTC	CASSSPGTGTPYEQYF	TRBD1	many	TRBV28	TRBJ2-7
TGTGCCAGCAGCCGGACCCTCAATCAGCCCCAGCATTTT	CASSRTLNQPQHF	.	.	TRBV6-1	TRBJ1-5
TGTGCCTGGATTGTTTACACTGAAGCTTTCTTT	CAWIVYTEAFF	.	once	TRBV30	TRBJ1-1
TGTGCCAGCACCGAACCCATAGGCACAGATACGCAGTATTTT	CASTEPIGTDTQYF	.	.	TRBV6-1	TRBJ2-3
TGTGCCAGCAGTAACGGACAGGGGGCTGGTTACACCTTC	CASSNGQGAGYTF	TRBD1	.	TRBV2	TRBJ1-2
TGCGCCAGCAGCCAACAGACCTCTGGAAACACCATATATTTT	CASSQQTSGNTIYF	.	.	TRBV4-1	TRBJ1-3